The entry that follows covers one T cell receptor beta chain sequence. Germline loops: CDR1 LGHDT, CDR2 YNNKEL (reference sequence). Trimming took 1 base from V and 2 from J, leaving 8 bases between them. The CDR3 consists of 14 residues. Assay used: immunoSEQ multiplex PCR; TCRdb lists only in-frame clones, some missing. The sample includes about 280,000 clones, 85% to 90% of them seen just once. The data belong to a study of blood T cell repertoires in COVID-19. Turning to the study itself: PBMCs, B-cell-depleted T cells, or T cells provided the cDNA or gDNA that made up the material.

The sample taken for sequencing was PBMCs or T cells enriched from blood (not recorded which). The V call is TRBV3-1 (or the pseudogene TRBV3-2), the J call TRBJ1-2; no definite D call. The sequence was collected from a woman in her sixties or seventies in a cohort exposed to, infected with or recovered from COVID-19 (not recorded which). The CDR3 nucleotides read TGTGCCAGCAGCCAAGTCCGCAGAAACTATGGCTACACCTTC. Protein product: CASSQVRRNYGYTF.